Given below is one T cell receptor beta chain in context. Its antigen is not known. The sample is drawn from a study of blood T cells in healthy people across ages. A sample-barcoded 5' primer and a J-beta primer mix were used in a second PCR of roughly 7 to 12 cycles. Carrying 12 random nucleotides, a template-switch adaptor labeled each individual cDNA molecule. TCRdb re-called the 5' RACE reads with MiXCR, one entry per CDR3 protein. The sample has approximately 1,000,000 distinct CDR3 sequences; under 40% are singletons. Per-sample yields of isolated PBMCs were at least 6 million. The CDR3 runs to 16 residues. Germline CDR1 is MNHEY and CDR2 is SMNVEV (reference sequence). V dropped 0 bases and J dropped 1 base, with 13 bases sitting between them. Notes on the study in general: Estimated diversity across one million T cells was deemed an underestimate. There was a strong correlation between TCR beta diversity and naive T cell percentage.

J is TRBJ2-7 and V is TRBV27; no reliable D call. Sequencing used blood. The sequence was collected from a man in his late teens or twenties in good health. Here the CDR3 DNA reads TGTGCCAGCAGTTTATCCTTCTACCCAAGATCCTACGAGCAGTACTTC. Translating gives CASSLSFYPRSYEQYF.